This TCR beta chain was identified in a study of blood T cell repertoires in COVID-19. Whole-study context: From the United States, Italy and Spain came samples of acute and convalescent COVID-19. PBMCs, B-cell-depleted T cells, or T cells provided the cDNA or gDNA that made up the material.

Sequenced by immunoSEQ multiplex PCR; TCRdb stores in-frame clones only, minus some. The sample has roughly 80,000 clones; around four fifths are singletons. With 6 bases clipped from V and 2 bases from J, the junction kept 7 bases outside the gene matches. The CDR3 is 14 amino acids. CDR1 MNHNY and CDR2 SVGAGI come from the germline V gene (reference sequence). The TCR originated in a human donor in a cohort sampled during active COVID-19. Material: peripheral blood. This chain joins TRBV6-6 and TRBJ2-7, with 7 nucleotides matching TRBD1. This CDR3 reads CASSLDRATYEQYF. The CDR3 nucleotides are TGTGCCAGCAGCCTCGACAGGGCAACCTACGAGCAGTACTTC.